A single sample is the source of the 23 T cell receptor beta chains below, sequenced in a study of sequential checkpoint blockade in melanoma. Measured with immunoSEQ multiplex PCR; TCRdb has only the in-frame clones, and not every one. Among roughly 23,000 clones listed, roughly 80% were seen once. Treatment given: randomized to nivolumab then ipilimumab (arm A) or the reverse (arm B). Sequences were derived from CD8+ T cells sorted from blood (inferred from file names), sampled from a patient given nivolumab and ipilimumab in sequence. Receptors originate from a human donor with melanoma.

The J gene is TRBJ2-1, the V gene TRBV27; 9 nucleotides match TRBD1. Germline lookup yields CDR1 MNHEY and CDR2 SMNVEV (reference sequence). V was pared by 5 bases and J by 7 bases, with 15 bases of the junction left unmatched. CDR3 length equals 17 residues. In nucleotides, the CDR3 is TGTGCCAGCAGTCCACTGGGACAGGGACCGTCGGGGAATGAGCAGTTCTTC. Its translation is CASSPLGQGPSGNEQFF.

The chain recombines TRBV12-2 with TRBJ2-5; TRBD2, as called in the table, went unchecked against the DNA. The J call may not be correct, given that the DNA end is closer to TRBJ2-7. TRBV12-2 is reported as a pseudogene. The CDR3 is made up of 13 amino acids. In nucleotides, the CDR3 is TGTGCAAGTCGCTACTCAAGCGTCCACGAGCAGTACTTC. This translates into CASRYSSVHEQYF.

J is TRBJ2-3 and V is TRBV27, with D possibly TRBD2 on 6 matching bases. Germline V gives CDR1 MNHEY, CDR2 SMNVEV (reference sequence). Between the trimmed V and J ends, which lost 0 bases and 8 bases, there was a span of 9 bases. The CDR3 is 13 residues long. CDR3 sequence: CASSLSRGGTQYF. The CDR3 nucleotides are TGTGCCAGCAGTTTATCGCGGGGAGGTACGCAGTATTTT.

The rearrangement joins TRBV15 to TRBJ2-7; D is perhaps TRBD1 (6 bases). This CDR3 region has 14 residues. The germline V gene encodes CDR1 LNHNV and CDR2 YYDKDF (reference sequence). Trimming left V 5 bases short and J 4 bases short, with 15 bases between. This CDR3 is CATSSLGTLYEQYF. The DNA of the CDR3 is TGTGCCACCAGCTCCTTAGGGACACTTTACGAGCAGTACTTC.

The chain has TRBV4-3 and TRBJ1-6; tentative D call: TRBD1 (5 bases). The CDR3 extends over 16 amino acids. CDR1 is LGHNA, CDR2 YSLEER, per germline. The V and J ends lost 4 bases and 3 bases respectively, with 13 bases between them. For the CDR3, the DNA is TGCGCCAGCAGCCCGGGGGGACGGAACTATAATTCACCCCTCCACTTT. This sequence encodes CASSPGGRNYNSPLHF.

The chain carries TRBV7-2 and TRBJ2-7; no reliable D call. V was pared by 5 bases and J by 6 bases, with 11 bases between. The germline CDR1 and CDR2 sequences are SGHTA and FQGNSA. This CDR3 is built from 12 residues. CDR3 loop: CASSRSPFEQYF. CDR3 sequence (DNA): TGTGCCAGCAGCCGAAGCCCTTTCGAGCAGTACTTC.

The chain links TRBV6-5 to TRBJ2-6, with D possibly being TRBD2 (6 bases). This CDR3 has 14 amino acids. Trimming pared 6 bases from V and 0 bases from J, leaving 6 bases between. Germline-derived CDR1 and CDR2 are MNHEY and SVGAGI. In DNA, the CDR3 is TGTGCCAGCAGCGGGGGCTCTGGGGCCAACGTCCTGACTTTC. Encoded protein: CASSGGSGANVLTF.

The count of this clone is one. This sequence joins TRBV10-2 and TRBJ2-5; 9 nucleotides match TRBD2. Trimming at V came to 2 bases and at J to 5 bases, leaving 6 bases not matched to a gene. The CDR3 loop spans 15 amino acids. The V gene's germline CDR1 is WSHSY and CDR2 SAAADI. The CDR3 reads CASSERRGGIETQYF. The CDR3 DNA follows: TGCGCCAGCAGTGAGAGGCGGGGGGGCATCGAGACCCAGTACTTC.

The rearrangement uses TRBV7-9 and TRBJ1-1, with 8 bases that match TRBD1. V lost 6 bases, J lost 4 bases, and 13 bases stayed unmatched. The CDR3 totals 16 residues. The germline gives CDR1 SEHNR, CDR2 FQNEAQ (reference sequence). The CDR3 is CASSSGQGARATEAFF. CDR3 nucleotide sequence: TGTGCCAGCAGTTCCGGGCAGGGGGCTCGGGCCACTGAAGCTTTCTTT.

This sequence joins TRBV10-2 and TRBJ2-7; TRBD2 matches 15 bases. The CDR3 contains 16 residues. From germline, CDR1 is WSHSY and CDR2 SAAADI. Trimming cost V 6 bases and J 2 bases; bases outside gene matches: 5. Here the CDR3 DNA reads TGCGCCAGCAGGGGGGGACTAGCGGGGGGCGCCTACGAGCAGTACTTC. Encoded protein: CASRGGLAGGAYEQYF.

This clone was detected once. The chain employs TRBV7-2 and TRBJ2-7; the D gene is possibly TRBD2 (5 bases). CDR1 is SGHTA and CDR2 is FQGNSA in the germline V gene. This CDR3 spans 14 amino acids. V was shortened by 5 bases and J by 0 bases, with 11 bases between the two germline ends. The CDR3 DNA sequence: TGTGCCAGCAGCGCCGGCGGGTCCTCCTACGAGCAGTACTTC. Its translation: CASSAGGSSYEQYF.

With regard to this clone: In the same sample, other DNA sequences code for this CDR3. The CDR3 is CASSIRDRDQPQHF. CDR3 bases: TGTGCCAGTAGTATAAGGGACAGAGATCAGCCCCAGCATTTT. The chain carries TRBV19 and TRBJ1-5, with 7 positions matching TRBD1. Germline-derived CDR1 and CDR2 are LNHDA and SQIVND (reference sequence). There are 14 residues in the CDR3. J lost 5 bases, V lost 2 bases, and 3 bases had no gene match.

This chain joins TRBV5-1 and TRBJ2-1; 12 bases agree with TRBD1. With 4 bases clipped from V and 8 bases from J, the junction kept 4 bases outside the gene matches. This CDR3 has 14 amino acids. Germline V gene data show CDR1 as SGHRS and CDR2 as YFSETQ. The DNA for the CDR3 is TGCGCCAGCAGCGGGGGACAGGGGGCCTATGAGCAGTTCTTC. It yields the protein CASSGGQGAYEQFF.

This chain connects TRBV2 to TRBJ2-1; D perhaps matches TRBD2 (6 bases). Germline lookup yields CDR1 SNHLY and CDR2 FYNNEI. CDR3 length equals 17 residues. V was shortened by 1 base and J by 4 bases, with 17 bases between the two germline ends. In DNA, the CDR3 is TGTGCCAGCAGTGAAGTGGGGAACGGGGGACCATACAATGAGCAGTTCTTC. Translating it yields CASSEVGNGGPYNEQFF.

The gene calls are TRBV9 and TRBJ1-5; TRBD1 aligns across 8 bases. Germline V gene data show CDR1 as SGDLS and CDR2 as YYNGEE. V trimming: 4 bases; J trimming: 7 bases; junction bases outside the gene matches: 13. The CDR3 has 16 amino acids. Here the CDR3 reads CASSPGQGGIPQPQHF. DNA of the CDR3: TGTGCCAGCAGCCCCGGACAGGGCGGGATCCCACAGCCCCAGCATTTT.

The rearrangement links TRBV5-6 to TRBJ2-5; 10 bases agree with TRBD1. V dropped 4 bases and J dropped 5; count of bases not matched to a gene: 11. CDR1 and CDR2 from the germline V gene are SGHDT and YYEEEE. The CDR3 spans 16 residues. CDR3 sequence reads: CASSHPDRGHMETQYF. In DNA form, the CDR3 reads TGTGCCAGCAGCCACCCCGACAGGGGGCATATGGAGACCCAGTACTTC.

V and J are TRBV5-1 and TRBJ2-3; 9 bases are a match to TRBD1. With 3 bases clipped from V and 0 bases from J, the junction kept 5 bases outside the gene matches. Germline V gives CDR1 SGHRS, CDR2 YFSETQ. The CDR3 has 16 amino acids. CDR3 nucleotide sequence: TGCGCCAGCAGCTCGCTGGGACAGGGTAGCACAGATACGCAGTATTTT. It codes for CASSSLGQGSTDTQYF. Variable domain in full (rest from reference TRBV5-1 and TRBJ2-3): KAGVTQTPRYLIKTRGQQVTLSCSPISGHRSVSWYQQTPGQGLQFLFEYFSETQRNKGNFPGRFSGRQFSNSRSEMNVSTLELGDSALYLCASSSLGQGSTDTQYFGPGTRLTVL.

The chain joins TRBV4-1 to TRBJ2-7; 11 bases agree with TRBD2. CDR3 size: 17 residues. Germline V CDR1 and CDR2: MGHRA, YSYEKL. V lost 0 bases to trimming and J lost 1 base; unmatched junction nucleotides: 5. The CDR3 reads CASSQEGGTSGSYEQYF. As DNA, the CDR3 is TGCGCCAGCAGCCAAGAAGGGGGGACTAGCGGTTCCTACGAGCAGTACTTC.

The CDR3 here is CASRGTSGGLYEQYF. In nucleotides, the CDR3 is TGTGCCAGCAGAGGGACTAGCGGGGGACTCTACGAGCAGTACTTC. The chain joins TRBV2 to TRBJ2-7; 14 nucleotides match TRBD2. J lost 3 bases, V lost 6 bases, and 4 bases had no gene match. Germline loops: CDR1 SNHLY, CDR2 FYNNEI. The CDR3 sequence is 15 residues long.

The chain carries TRBV4-3 and TRBJ2-7; TRBD2 aligns across 11 bases. In germline, CDR1 is LGHNA, CDR2 YSLEER. The junction had 1 base not matched to a gene; V was cut back by 0 bases and J by 3 bases. This CDR3 has 15 residues. CDR3 in amino acids: CASSQELAGVYEQYF. In DNA, the CDR3 is TGCGCCAGCAGCCAAGAACTAGCGGGAGTCTACGAGCAGTACTTC.

This clone has just a few counts. J is TRBJ2-7 and V is TRBV6-1; 8 nucleotides align to TRBD1. The V and J ends lost 4 bases and 4 bases, in that order; junction bases with no gene match: 12. This CDR3 has 16 amino acids. The germline CDR1 and CDR2 sequences are MNHNS and SASEGT. CDR3 sequence: CASSVPRQGTVYEQYF. For the CDR3, the DNA is TGTGCCAGCAGTGTTCCGAGACAGGGGACCGTATACGAGCAGTACTTC.

The chain couples TRBV23-1 to TRBJ2-2, with D possibly TRBD1 on 5 matching bases. TRBV23-1 is marked as an open reading frame, function uncertain. CDR3 length: 15 residues. The ends were cut back, 9 bases at V and 6 bases at J, with 20 bases in the middle. CDR3 sequence: CARLGSRVVAGELFF. CDR3 nucleotides: TGCGCCAGACTGGGGTCCAGGGTCGTCGCCGGGGAGCTGTTTTTT.

This chain links TRBV6-4 with TRBJ2-3, with 7 bases identical to TRBD1. The CDR3 has 13 amino acids. The germline CDR1 and CDR2 sequences are MRHNA and SNTAGT. J lost 2 bases, V lost 6 bases, and 2 bases had no gene match. CDR3 loop: CASSKGATDTQYF. In DNA, the CDR3 is TGTGCCAGCAGCAAGGGGGCCACAGATACGCAGTATTTT.